One sample yielded the 4 T cell receptor beta chains listed below, sequenced in a study of early T cells in non-severe SARS-CoV-2 infection. TCRdb reprocessed the 5' RACE reads via MiXCR and lists one record per CDR3 protein. The sample has roughly 90,000 distinct CDR3 sequences; around 15% are singletons. The sample was whole blood. These receptors all stem from an adult who was a healthcare worker with PCR-confirmed SARS-CoV-2 infection or an uninfected control (not recorded which).

This clonotype was counted a few times. The genes are TRBV29-1 and TRBJ2-2, with D hard to call. Germline CDR1 reads SQVTM; CDR2 reads ANQGSEA. Trimming took off 6 bases at V and 0 bases at J, with 2 bases between the two ends. The CDR3 is made up of 11 amino acids. CDR3: CSVTNTGELFF. CDR3 DNA: TGCAGCGTGACGAACACCGGGGAGCTGTTTTTT.

This clonotype was counted ten times or more. The chain employs TRBV20-1 and TRBJ1-1, with 8 bases aligning to TRBD1. The V and J ends lost 3 bases and 4 bases, in that order; junction bases with no gene match: 7. The CDR3 consists of 14 residues. In germline, CDR1 is DFQATT, CDR2 SNEGSKA (reference sequence). CDR3 in amino acids: CSASWSTGGTEAFF. CDR3 nucleotide sequence: TGCAGTGCTAGTTGGAGTACAGGGGGCACTGAAGCTTTCTTT.

This clonotype was detected ten times or more. The chain carries TRBV27 and TRBJ1-1, with a possible D match to TRBD1 (6 bases). This CDR3 is built from 12 residues. Germline V lookup: CDR1 MNHEY, CDR2 SMNVEV (reference sequence). The V end was cut by 2 bases, the J end by 5 bases, with 6 bases between. CDR3 region: CASSLQGTEAFF. CDR3 nucleotides: TGTGCCAGCAGTTTACAGGGGACTGAAGCTTTCTTT.

This sequence joins TRBV30 and TRBJ1-2; D gene unclear. V lost 2 bases to trimming and J lost 0 bases, with 10 bases between them. This CDR3 comprises 14 residues. Germline V lookup: CDR1 GTSNPN, CDR2 SVGIG (reference sequence). The CDR3 region has the DNA TGTGCCTGGAGTCTGACAAGAACTAACTATGGCTACACCTTC. Its protein product is CAWSLTRTNYGYTF. Together with reference TRBV30 and TRBJ1-2, the CDR3 gives the full variable domain: SQTIHQWPATLVQPVGSPLSLECTVEGTSNPNLYWYRQAAGRGLQLLFYSVGIGQISSEVPQNLSASRPQDRQFILSSKKLLLSDSGFYLCAWSLTRTNYGYTFGSGTRLTVV.